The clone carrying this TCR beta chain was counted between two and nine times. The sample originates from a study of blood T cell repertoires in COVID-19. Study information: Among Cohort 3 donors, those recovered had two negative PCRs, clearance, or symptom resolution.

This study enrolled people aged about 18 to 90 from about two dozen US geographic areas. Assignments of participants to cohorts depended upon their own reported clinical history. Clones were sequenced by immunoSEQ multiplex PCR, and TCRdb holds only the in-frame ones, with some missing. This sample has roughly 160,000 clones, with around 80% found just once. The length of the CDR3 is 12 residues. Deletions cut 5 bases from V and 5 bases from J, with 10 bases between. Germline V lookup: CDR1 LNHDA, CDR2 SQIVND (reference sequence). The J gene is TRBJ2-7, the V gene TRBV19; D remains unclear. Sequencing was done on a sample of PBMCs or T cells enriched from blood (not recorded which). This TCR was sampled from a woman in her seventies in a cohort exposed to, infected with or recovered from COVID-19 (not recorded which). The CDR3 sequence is CASSPSRNEQYF. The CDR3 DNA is TGTGCCAGTAGTCCATCTAGGAACGAGCAGTACTTC.